This T cell receptor beta chain comes out of a study of cytomegalovirus exposure and HLA in healthy donors (TCRdb year 2017). About the study as a whole: The 550 to 750 repertoires of the first cohort and the 95 to 150 validation repertoires were produced on the same platform, according to a later analysis. A separate validation cohort of roughly 120 different subjects was used in addition to the approximately 700-subject first cohort. The study was designed to test whether signatures of past pathogen exposure could be identified by cataloging public T cell receptors. The study combined high-throughput TCR immunosequencing, statistical association of individual TCRs with disease status, and machine learning to predict cytomegalovirus infection status. Results the study describes overall, beyond this receptor: In vitro tests confirmed that a few of the cytomegalovirus-associated TCR beta chains recognize cytomegalovirus antigens. According to the authors, the approach could potentially be generalized to other disease states and immunological phenotypes. Of the cluster scores, 85% to 95% were above 0 in a later analysis, which found that TCRs clustered in the first cohort also tended to co-occur in the 120 or so validation repertoires. Most TCR sequences were seen in very few donors, while some public TCRs were found in many individuals. A later analysis lacked HLA typing for the validation cohort, so it scored co-occurrence in that cohort across all 130 or so repertoires. Cytomegalovirus status was reported to be diagnosed by the classifier with high specificity and sensitivity in both the original and validation cohorts. The study listed approximately 160 TCR beta chains as associated with cytomegalovirus.

CDR1 and CDR2 are drawn from the germline V gene: KGHSH, LQKENI. The CDR3 starts with the cysteine, ends with the phenylalanine, and has 16 residues. Of the read, only the CDR3 DNA is kept; its 48 bases are in frame from base 1. V loses 0 bases at its end and J loses 3 bases; junction bases beyond the gene matches: 4. The donors belonged to the validation cohort of about 120 subjects, which was separate from the roughly 700-subject first cohort. Comment on this clone: No antigen is known for it. No much larger clone is present one base from it, and per-base qualities are unavailable.

The protocol used for the library was the immunoSEQ multiplex PCR assay. The original methods were these. A statistical classification framework was built to diagnose cytomegalovirus status from the catalog of TCR beta chain sequences. TCRdb provides this immuneACCESS table in a form limited to in-frame rearrangements. Some clones are lacking; in checked studies, under half of them reflect an unresolved V gene, and why the rest are absent is not known. That table is the source of V, J and clone size, and D and trimming were worked out from the DNA. Counted in this sample were some 87,000 clones; 95% to 96% of them appeared once. Jointly, the top ten make up about 1.3% of the sample.

The rearrangement combines TRBV18 with TRBJ2-7, with 11 junctional bases fitting TRBD1. The sequencing input was PBMCs. This clonotype was obtained from a woman between 18 and 29 years old in good health and CMV-seronegative. CDR3 reads: CASSPPAGTGGYEQYF. The DNA sequence is TGTGCCAGCTCACCACCGGCTGGGACAGGGGGCTACGAGCAGTACTTC.